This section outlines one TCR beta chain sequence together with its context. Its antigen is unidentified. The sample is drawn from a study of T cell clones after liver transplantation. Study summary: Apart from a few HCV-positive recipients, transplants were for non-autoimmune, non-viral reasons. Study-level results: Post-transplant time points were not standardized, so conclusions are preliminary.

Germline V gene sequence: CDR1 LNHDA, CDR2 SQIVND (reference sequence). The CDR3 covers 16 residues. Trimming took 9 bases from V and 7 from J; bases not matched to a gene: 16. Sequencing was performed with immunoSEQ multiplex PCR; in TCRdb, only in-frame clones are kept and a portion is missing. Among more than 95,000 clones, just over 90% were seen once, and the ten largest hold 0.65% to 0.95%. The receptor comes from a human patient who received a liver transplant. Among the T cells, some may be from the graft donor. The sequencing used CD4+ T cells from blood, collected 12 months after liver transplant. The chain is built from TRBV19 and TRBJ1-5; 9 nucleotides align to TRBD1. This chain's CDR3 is CASQTGTGRLSQPQHF. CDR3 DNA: TGTGCCAGCCAAACCGGGACAGGGAGGTTATCCCAGCCCCAGCATTTT.